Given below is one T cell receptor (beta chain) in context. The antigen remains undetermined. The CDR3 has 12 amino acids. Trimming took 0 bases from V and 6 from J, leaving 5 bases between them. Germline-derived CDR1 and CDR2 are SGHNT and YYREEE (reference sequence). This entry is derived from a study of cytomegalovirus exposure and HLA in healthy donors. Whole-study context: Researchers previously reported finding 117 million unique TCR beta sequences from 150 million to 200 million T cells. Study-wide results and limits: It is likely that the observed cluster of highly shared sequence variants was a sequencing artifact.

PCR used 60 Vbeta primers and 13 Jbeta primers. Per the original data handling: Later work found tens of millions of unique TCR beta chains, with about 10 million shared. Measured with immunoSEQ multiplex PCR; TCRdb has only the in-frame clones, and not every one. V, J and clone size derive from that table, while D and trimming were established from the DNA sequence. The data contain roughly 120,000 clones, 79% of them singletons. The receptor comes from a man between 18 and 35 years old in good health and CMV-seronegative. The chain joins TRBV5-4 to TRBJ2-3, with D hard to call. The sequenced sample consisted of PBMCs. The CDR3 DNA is TGTGCCAGCAGCTTGGGACTTGATACGCAGTATTTT. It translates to CASSLGLDTQYF.